The present T cell receptor beta chain was sequenced within a study of T cells after yellow fever vaccination. The study, taken as a whole, reports: Detected again after the booster were most primary-vaccination clones, at nearly 97% CD4 and 70% to 90% CD8. The secondary response peaked faster, at day 5 versus 15, but was weaker. Across the CD4 and CD8 compartments, a small share of clonotypes was present in both.

The sample holds many counts of this clonotype. Its matching antigen is unknown. Trimming pared 0 bases from V and 13 bases from J, leaving 16 bases between. The CDR3 covers 13 residues. Germline V gene sequence: CDR1 DFQATT, CDR2 SNEGSKA (reference sequence). TCRdb reprocessed the 5' RACE reads via MiXCR and lists one record per CDR3 protein. The profile shows some 130,000 distinct CDR3 sequences, about 6.2% of them singletons. The source material was CD4+ T cells sorted from PBMCs, sampled 10 days after the yellow fever booster vaccination. The chain has TRBV20-1 and TRBJ2-1, with D maybe TRBD1 (5 bases). The source is a man between 25 and 39 years old who received the YFV17D yellow fever vaccine. The CDR3 loop is CSARDARRQGQFF. For the CDR3, the DNA is TGCAGTGCTAGAGATGCTAGACGGCAGGGACAGTTCTTC.